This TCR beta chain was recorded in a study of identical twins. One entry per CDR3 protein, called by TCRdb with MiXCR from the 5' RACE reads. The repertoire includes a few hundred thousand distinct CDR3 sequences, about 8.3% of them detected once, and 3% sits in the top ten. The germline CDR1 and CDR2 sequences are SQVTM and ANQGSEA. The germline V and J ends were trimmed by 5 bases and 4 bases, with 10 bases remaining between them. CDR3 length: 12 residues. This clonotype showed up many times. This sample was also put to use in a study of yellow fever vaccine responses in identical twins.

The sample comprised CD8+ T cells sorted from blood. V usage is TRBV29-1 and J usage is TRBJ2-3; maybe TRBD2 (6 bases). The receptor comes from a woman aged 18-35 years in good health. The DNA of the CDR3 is TGCAGCGTTCCGGGGGACGCAGATACGCAGTATTTT. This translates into CSVPGDADTQYF.